A single TCR beta chain is shown here with its context. In the source study's methods: Amplification from reference gene primers served as the basis for estimated nucleated cell counts. TCRdb's copy holds only in-frame clones and misses some; the assay was immunoSEQ multiplex PCR. D and trimming were read from the DNA, whereas the V and J calls and clone size are those reported in that table. Of over 120,000 clones listed, approximately 89% were seen once; the top ten hold around 1.5%. The source of the sample is a study of blood T cell repertoires in COVID-19. The overall study: Samples came from the United States, Italy and Spain, spanning acute and convalescent COVID-19. In each case, the material was cDNA or gDNA derived from T cells, B-cell-depleted T cells, or PBMCs.

This CDR3 region has 14 residues. The V and J ends lost 2 bases and 4 bases respectively, with 12 bases between them. Germline assignment: CDR1 SGHNT and CDR2 YYREEE (reference sequence). This TCR derives from a human donor in a cohort sampled during active COVID-19. This rearrangement joins TRBV5-4 to TRBJ1-1; D unclear. Input material: peripheral blood. The DNA for the CDR3 is TGTGCCAGCAGCTTAGGAGGGCTCGGCACTGAAGCTTTCTTT. It is translated as CASSLGGLGTEAFF.